The 18 T cell receptor beta chains below all came from one sample that was sequenced in a study of blood T cell repertoires in COVID-19. The assay was immunoSEQ multiplex PCR, and TCRdb's table has in-frame clones only and misses some. The table shows some 85,000 clones, with about 74% occurring only once. The sample consisted of peripheral blood. These receptors were taken from a human donor in a cohort sampled during active COVID-19.

The chain links TRBV7-2 to TRBJ2-3; 7 nucleotides match TRBD2. With V trimmed by 6 bases and J by 6 bases, 12 bases remained unmatched. This CDR3 contains 15 residues. In germline, CDR1 is SGHTA, CDR2 FQGNSA. As DNA, the CDR3 is TGTGCCAGCAGACCCCCGGGAGGCCAGCGGGATACGCAGTATTTT. Its protein product is CASRPPGGQRDTQYF.

The chain joins TRBV19 to TRBJ2-2; TRBD1 matches 7 bases. The germline gives CDR1 LNHDA, CDR2 SQIVND (reference sequence). This CDR3 spans 13 amino acids. The trim removed 6 bases at V and 4 bases at J, leaving 2 bases unmatched. This CDR3 reads CASRGQATGELFF. The CDR3 region has the DNA TGTGCCAGTAGAGGACAGGCCACCGGGGAGCTGTTTTTT. Using reference TRBV19 and TRBJ2-2 for the parts outside the CDR3, the full variable domain is DGGITQSPKYLFRKEGQNVTLSCEQNLNHDAMYWYRQDPGQGLRLIYYSQIVNDFQKGDIAEGYSVSREKKESFPLTVTSAQKNPTAFYLCASRGQATGELFFGEGSRLTVL.

V usage is TRBV6-5 and J usage is TRBJ1-6; D is uncertain. V shed 4 bases and J shed 8 bases, with 6 bases lying between them. The CDR3 is 12 residues long. Germline CDR1 reads MNHEY; CDR2 reads SVGAGI. The CDR3 bases are TGTGCCAGCAGTTTCAGTGATTCACCCCTCCACTTT. This translates into CASSFSDSPLHF.

This clone was counted once. The chain recombines TRBV7-8 with TRBJ2-3, with 7 nucleotides matching TRBD1. CDR1 and CDR2 (germline): SGHVS, FQNEAQ. Trimming took 5 bases from V and 0 from J; bases not matched to a gene: 5. The CDR3 has 15 amino acids. CDR3 sequence reads: CASSRGQPSTDTQYF. The CDR3 DNA sequence: TGTGCCAGCAGCAGGGGACAGCCAAGCACAGATACGCAGTATTTT.

The CDR3 DNA reads as TGCGCCAGCAGCTTGGTTCAGGGCTCCTACAATGAGCAGTTCTTC. This sequence encodes CASSLVQGSYNEQFF. This chain links TRBV5-1 with TRBJ2-1; D might be TRBD1 (5 bases). Trimming shortened V by 0 bases and J by 0 bases, and 7 bases separated the two germline ends. Germline V CDR1 and CDR2: SGHRS, YFSETQ. The CDR3 length is 15 residues.

V gene TRBV5-6 combines with J gene TRBJ2-7, with D hard to call. The germline V gene encodes CDR1 SGHDT and CDR2 YYEEEE. The V gene lost 0 bases and the J gene lost 3 bases, with 10 bases spanning the gap. This CDR3 spans 14 amino acids. The CDR3 loop reads CASSLAGKLYEQYF. The CDR3 coding sequence is TGTGCCAGCAGCTTGGCCGGTAAGCTCTACGAGCAGTACTTC.

The chain combines TRBV11-2 with TRBJ2-7; unclear D gene. Trimming pared 0 bases from V and 3 bases from J, leaving 6 bases between. This CDR3 has 13 residues. Germline assignment: CDR1 SGHAT and CDR2 FQNNGV. The CDR3 loop is CASSLDWSYEQYF. The CDR3 nucleotides read TGTGCCAGCAGCTTAGACTGGAGCTACGAGCAGTACTTC.

The rearrangement links TRBV29-1 to TRBJ2-1; TRBD1 agrees at 8 bases. Germline-derived CDR1 and CDR2 are SQVTM and ANQGSEA. This CDR3 has 13 residues. The CDR3 region is CTVTGALGNEQFF. CDR3 coding DNA: TGCACGGTGACAGGGGCCCTAGGCAATGAGCAGTTCTTC.

The J gene is TRBJ1-5, the V gene TRBV11-2, with D tentatively TRBD1 (6 bases). This CDR3 has 14 amino acids. The germline V gene encodes CDR1 SGHAT and CDR2 FQNNGV. V was trimmed by 5 bases and J by 7 bases, leaving 15 bases between them. The CDR3 sequence: CASSLSGGRQPQHF. The CDR3, as DNA: TGTGCCAGCAGCCTCAGCGGGGGGCGCCAGCCCCAGCATTTT.

This chain uses TRBV29-1 with TRBJ2-7; D possibly corresponds to TRBD1 (5 bases). Trimming took off 0 bases at V and 0 bases at J, with 12 bases between the two ends. The CDR3 is 15 residues long. Germline CDR1 is SQVTM and CDR2 is ANQGSEA. Written as DNA, the CDR3 is TGCAGCGTTGAAGATCAGGGCTACTCCTCCTACGAGCAGTACTTC. Translation gives CSVEDQGYSSYEQYF.

The gene calls are TRBV7-8 and TRBJ1-1; D gene ambiguous. Trimming took off 5 bases at V and 1 base at J, with 11 bases between the two ends. Germline CDR1 SGHVS, CDR2 FQNEAQ. CDR3 length equals 14 residues. The CDR3 sequence: CASSTSTTNTEAFF. CDR3 sequence (DNA): TGTGCCAGCAGCACCTCGACAACGAACACTGAAGCTTTCTTT.

The chain has TRBV5-8 and TRBJ1-1; D ambiguous. This CDR3 comprises 14 residues. From germline, CDR1 is SGHTS and CDR2 YDEGEE. Trimming removed 5 bases from V and 1 base from J, with 12 bases in between. The CDR3 loop is CASSTRFSNTEAFF. The CDR3 DNA sequence: TGTGCCAGCAGTACCAGGTTCTCGAACACTGAAGCTTTCTTT.

This chain joins TRBV18 and TRBJ2-7; 9 bases agree with TRBD2. The CDR3 covers 16 residues. V shed 0 bases and J 1 base; nucleotides not matched to a gene: 4. The germline gives CDR1 KGHSH, CDR2 LQKENI. The CDR3 DNA is TGTGCCAGCTCACCACCGTCCCTAGCGGGGTCCTACGAGCAGTACTTC. This codes for CASSPPSLAGSYEQYF.

This clone has a single count. This sequence joins TRBV12-2 and TRBJ2-2; the table's TRBD2 call for D was not verified on the DNA. TRBV12-2 represents a pseudogene. This CDR3 comprises 16 residues. CDR3 coding DNA: TGTGCAAGTCGCTCCCAGTGCAGTGAGGGAACCGGGGAGCTGTTTTTT. Translated, it gives CASRSQCSEGTGELFF.

The chain combines TRBV15 with TRBJ2-1, with D perhaps TRBD1 (7 bases). The germline V and J ends were trimmed by 0 bases and 5 bases, with 11 bases remaining between them. CDR1 LNHNV and CDR2 YYDKDF come from the germline V gene (reference sequence). This CDR3 spans 15 amino acids. The CDR3 coding sequence is TGTGCCACCAGCAGAGAAGGGGGCGGGAACAATGAGCAGTTCTTC. Encoded protein: CATSREGGGNNEQFF. Full variable domain (rest looked up from reference TRBV15 and TRBJ2-1): DAMVIQNPRYQVTQFGKPVTLSCSQTLNHNVMYWYQQKSSQAPKLLFHYYDKDFNNEADTPDNFQSRRPNTSFCFLDIRSPGLGDTAMYLCATSREGGGNNEQFFGPGTRLTVL.

This chain uses TRBV7-9 with TRBJ1-1; 7 bases align to TRBD1. Looked up from germline, CDR1 is SEHNR and CDR2 is FQNEAQ (reference sequence). CDR3 size: 14 residues. The V and J ends lost 6 bases and 1 base, in that order; junction bases with no gene match: 5. The CDR3: CASRPDRANTEAFF. DNA of the CDR3: TGTGCCAGCAGACCCGACAGGGCGAACACTGAAGCTTTCTTT.

This clone has just a few counts. The chain links TRBV9 to TRBJ2-7; a weak D match, TRBD1 (5 bases). The germline V gene encodes CDR1 SGDLS and CDR2 YYNGEE. V was trimmed by 2 bases and J by 3 bases, leaving 9 bases between them. This CDR3 has 13 amino acids. CDR3 loop: CASSVAGNYEQYF. The CDR3 region has the DNA TGTGCCAGCAGCGTTGCAGGGAACTACGAGCAGTACTTC.

The genes are TRBV28 and TRBJ1-4, with unresolved D. In germline, CDR1 is MDHEN, CDR2 SYDVKM. The CDR3 length is 13 residues. With 10 bases removed from V and 8 bases from J, the gap between germline ends came to 17 bases. The CDR3 reads CATRVRGLEKLFF. In DNA, the CDR3 is TGTGCCACCCGCGTCCGGGGATTGGAAAAACTGTTTTTT.